This TCR beta chain derives from a study of CD8+CD57+ T cells in acquired aplastic anemia listed by TCRdb under 2018. With regard to the full study: Extracted DNA from sorted CD4+ and CD8+ cells averaged around 3.2 ug, ranging from about 0.17 to 27.4 ug. CD8+CD57+ expansion was defined as a frequency above the mean frequency observed in healthy subjects.

The paper's findings and limits, for the study overall: Patients and healthy controls showed no significant difference in CD8+ Simpson's diversity (P=0.060). Over 25 CD8+ CDR3 sequences were found in both patients and controls but appeared to be highly expressed in patients and within the immunodominant clones of the patients.

This clonotype has more than one count but fewer than ten. Its antigen specificity is not known. There are no base qualities to consult, and no much larger clone falls within one base. Profiling of TCR beta VDJ combinations and CDR3 sequences used genomic DNA as the template. TCR repertoire sequencing was run on an Illumina HiSeq 2000. The source study handled its data this way. TRBV/TRBJ rearrangement plots, CDR3 size and DJ length profiles, and Simpson's diversity index were used to evaluate the repertoires. The most abundant DNA sequence in the deep sequencing data was taken as the immunodominant clone. CDR3 amino acid sequences were checked for sharing across subjects and were also compared against the VDJdb database and published repertoires. Starting from the raw public reads, TCRdb applied fastp trimming at Q25, assembled clones with MiXCR and retained in-frame beta chains. CDR3 protein duplicates are merged, each entry listing the most common genes and DNA. For this entry, the V and J calls and clone size follow TCRdb and not the study's own pipeline. The sample table holds around 500,000 distinct CDR3 sequences, of which approximately 33% were seen once. The biggest ten clones account for nearly 0.85% of the sample.

CDR1 SNHLY and CDR2 FYNNEI were looked up in the germline V gene. V is clipped by 11 bases and J by 0 bases, and the sequence between their germline boundaries is 16 bases long. The CDR3 starts with the cysteine, ends with the phenylalanine, and has 14 residues. The retained sequence is limited to the CDR3, 42 bases, with the frame set at the first base. Flow cytometry had shown CD8+CD57+ cell expansion in the patients selected for sequencing. Every patient had a diagnosis of severe acquired aplastic anemia based on International Study of Aplastic Anemia and Agranulocytosis and Camitta criteria. At the time blood was sampled, none of the patients had received any therapy. TCR repertoires of sorted CD4+ and CD8+ blood T cells from severe aplastic anemia patients and healthy subjects were deep-sequenced in the study. Patients were enrolled in the USA under clinicaltrials.gov protocols 00001620, 01623167, 00001397, 00071045, 00081523 and 00961064. Ficoll-Paque density gradient centrifugation was used to isolate peripheral blood mononuclear cells. CD4+ and CD8+ T cells were sorted by FACS or magnetic beads before DNA extraction.

The rearranged segments are TRBV2 and TRBJ1-1; the D gene is not confidently resolved. Material for sequencing was sorted CD4+, CD8+, or CD8+CD57+ T cells (not recorded which) from PBMCs. The TCR originated in a human donor with aplastic anemia. The DNA is as follows: TGTGCCTGGACCCACGACGGGCTGAACACTGAAGCTTTCTTT. This translates into CAWTHDGLNTEAFF.